This TCR beta chain stems from a study of CD8 T cells in ankylosing spondylitis. Points from the study as a whole: A TCR beta motif of fewer than ten highly homologous variants seemed to mark ankylosing spondylitis blood.

The sample holds a few counts of this clonotype. Antigen: not known. Using its own MiXCR run on the 5' RACE reads, TCRdb lists one record per CDR3 protein. This sample has some 450,000 distinct CDR3 sequences, with 15% to 20% found just once. The CDR3 covers 15 residues. From germline, CDR1 is DFQATT and CDR2 SNEGSKA (reference sequence). With 5 bases clipped from V and 3 bases from J, the junction kept 12 bases outside the gene matches. The rearrangement uses TRBV20-1 and TRBJ1-2; 7 bases are a match to TRBD1. The specimen sequenced was blood, either unsorted or a sorted T cell fraction (not recorded which). The sequence derives from a male donor with ankylosing spondylitis. CDR3 sequence (DNA): TGCAGTGCTCTGAAGCGAGGGGGCGTCGACTATGGCTACACCTTC. Amino acid sequence: CSALKRGGVDYGYTF.